The 7 T cell receptor beta chains given below trace back to one sample, sequenced in a study of PD-L1 blockade in urothelial cancer. Some clones are missing from TCRdb's copy, which holds only in-frame ones; the method was immunoSEQ multiplex PCR. The data contain about 45,000 clones, approximately 82% of them seen just once; the ten biggest clones take up under 15%. Time point indicated: peripheral blood 6 weeks after treatment start. The specimen was PBMCs, collected around atezolizumab (anti-PD-L1) treatment. The origin of the receptors is a man aged 60 to 75 with urothelial cancer.

This rearrangement joins TRBV19 to TRBJ2-2, with a tentative D call TRBD1 (5 bases). Germline CDR1 and CDR2: LNHDA and SQIVND (reference sequence). Trimming shortened V by 6 bases and J by 6 bases, and 8 bases separated the two germline ends. The CDR3 spans 12 residues. This chain's CDR3 is CASRSGPGELFF. The CDR3, as DNA: TGTGCCAGTAGATCAGGGCCCGGGGAGCTGTTTTTT.

This clone was picked up a small number of times. The V call is TRBV5-1, the J call TRBJ2-1; D might be TRBD2 (6 bases). The CDR3 totals 15 residues. The V end was cut by 4 bases, the J end by 5 bases, with 16 bases between. Germline V gene lookup returns CDR1 SGHRS and CDR2 YFSETQ. CDR3 in DNA: TGCGCCAGCAGCGGGGTAGTAGCGGTTAACAATGAGCAGTTCTTC. It yields the protein CASSGVVAVNNEQFF.

The CDR3 region has the DNA TGTGCCAGCAGCTCTAGCGGGGTTAGGGATACGCAGTATTTT. Its protein product is CASSSSGVRDTQYF. This sequence joins TRBV5-8 and TRBJ2-3; 9 positions agree with TRBD2. Looked up from germline, CDR1 is SGHTS and CDR2 is YDEGEE. Trimming removed 3 bases from V and 6 bases from J; junction bases left unmatched: 5. The CDR3 is made up of 14 amino acids.

This chain joins TRBV27 and TRBJ2-1; tentative D call: TRBD2 (7 bases). The CDR3 sequence is 14 residues long. V gave up 8 bases and J gave up 8 bases, with 19 bases separating them. The germline V gene encodes CDR1 MNHEY and CDR2 SMNVEV (reference sequence). CDR3 loop: CASSLPGGRDEQFF. CDR3 in DNA: TGTGCCAGCTCTCTCCCGGGGGGCAGAGATGAGCAGTTCTTC.

The rearrangement joins TRBV10-3 to TRBJ2-2; D perhaps matches TRBD1 (5 bases). V lost 4 bases, J lost 5 bases, and 14 bases lay in between. The CDR3 is made up of 15 amino acids. Germline CDR1 ENHRY, CDR2 SYGVKD. In DNA, the CDR3 is TGTGCCATCAGTGGGCCGGATGGGGCGACCGGGGAGCTGTTTTTT. As protein: CAISGPDGATGELFF.

The genes are TRBV19 and TRBJ2-1, with TRBD2 identical over 8 bases. The V gene's germline CDR1 is LNHDA and CDR2 SQIVND (reference sequence). The CDR3 has 15 residues. V was pared by 3 bases and J by 8 bases, with 9 bases of the junction left unmatched. CDR3 protein: CASSISGGRRDEQFF. DNA of the CDR3: TGTGCCAGTAGTATTTCCGGCGGGAGGAGGGATGAGCAGTTCTTC.

The rearrangement links TRBV28 to TRBJ1-5, with D unresolved. CDR1 and CDR2 from the germline V gene are MDHEN and SYDVKM. Deletions cut 8 bases from V and 0 bases from J, with 8 bases between. The length of the CDR3 is 13 residues. The CDR3, as DNA: TGTGCCAGCCGTCCCTATAGCAATCAGCCCCAGCATTTT. Residues: CASRPYSNQPQHF.